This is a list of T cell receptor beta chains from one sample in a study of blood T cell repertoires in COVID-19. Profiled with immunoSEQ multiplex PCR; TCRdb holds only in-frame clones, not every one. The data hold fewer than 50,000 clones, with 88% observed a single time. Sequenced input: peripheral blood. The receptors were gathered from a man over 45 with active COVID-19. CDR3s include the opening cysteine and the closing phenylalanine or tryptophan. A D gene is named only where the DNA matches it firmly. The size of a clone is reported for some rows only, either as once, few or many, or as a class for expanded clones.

cdr3_nt: TGTGCCAGCAGTTTGAGCGCCACAGATACGCAGTATTTT; cdr3_aa: CASSLSATDTQYF; v_call: TRBV12-3/TRBV12-4; d_call: .; clone_size: .; j_call: TRBJ2-3
cdr3_nt: TGTGCCAGCAGTGTTCTAGCGGGGGCCACCTCCTACGAGCAGTACTTC; cdr3_aa: CASSVLAGATSYEQYF; v_call: TRBV2; d_call: TRBD2; clone_size: .; j_call: TRBJ2-7
cdr3_nt: TGTGCCAGCAGTGGGGGGGTCCGGGTCTACGAGCAGTACTTC; cdr3_aa: CASSGGVRVYEQYF; v_call: TRBV2; d_call: .; clone_size: .; j_call: TRBJ2-7
cdr3_nt: TGTGCCAGCAGCTTAGATCAAGGGACAGGGGCTTTCGAGCAGTACTTC; cdr3_aa: CASSLDQGTGAFEQYF; v_call: TRBV11-3; d_call: TRBD1; clone_size: .; j_call: TRBJ2-7
cdr3_nt: TGTGCCAGCTCACCACGGGACAGATACACAGATACGCAGTATTTT; cdr3_aa: CASSPRDRYTDTQYF; v_call: TRBV18; d_call: TRBD1; clone_size: .; j_call: TRBJ2-3
cdr3_nt: TGTGCCAGCAGTTCCTCTTTGACTAGCGGTACCTACGAGCAGTACTTC; cdr3_aa: CASSSSLTSGTYEQYF; v_call: TRBV27; d_call: TRBD2; clone_size: .; j_call: TRBJ2-7
cdr3_nt: TGTGCCAGCTCACCTAGGGCGGGGTTCGGCGAGCAGTACTTC; cdr3_aa: CASSPRAGFGEQYF; v_call: TRBV18; d_call: .; clone_size: .; j_call: TRBJ2-7
cdr3_nt: TGTGCCAGCAGCTTATCCGGCGGTGAGCAGTTCTTC; cdr3_aa: CASSLSGGEQFF; v_call: TRBV7-8; d_call: .; clone_size: .; j_call: TRBJ2-1
cdr3_nt: TGTGCCAGCAGCTTGGCCCAGAACACTGAAGCTTTCTTT; cdr3_aa: CASSLAQNTEAFF; v_call: TRBV5-6; d_call: .; clone_size: .; j_call: TRBJ1-1
cdr3_nt: TGTGCCAGCAGCTCCCGTAATTCACCCCTCCACTTT; cdr3_aa: CASSSRNSPLHF; v_call: TRBV9; d_call: .; clone_size: .; j_call: TRBJ1-6
cdr3_nt: TGTGCCAGTAGTATAGCAGGGGGAGAGTCCTACGAGCAGTACTTC; cdr3_aa: CASSIAGGESYEQYF; v_call: TRBV19; d_call: TRBD1; clone_size: .; j_call: TRBJ2-7
cdr3_nt: TGCGCCAGCAACCTGACAGGGAATAGCGAGCAGTACTTC; cdr3_aa: CASNLTGNSEQYF; v_call: TRBV5-1; d_call: TRBD1; clone_size: .; j_call: TRBJ2-7
cdr3_nt: TGTGCCAGTAGTACCCTAGCGGGGGGGCAACACGAGCAGTACTTC; cdr3_aa: CASSTLAGGQHEQYF; v_call: TRBV19; d_call: TRBD2; clone_size: .; j_call: TRBJ2-7
cdr3_nt: TGCGCCAGCAGCCACTTCAAAGGGGGCACCGGGGAGCTGTTTTTT; cdr3_aa: CASSHFKGGTGELFF; v_call: TRBV4-1; d_call: .; clone_size: few; j_call: TRBJ2-2
cdr3_nt: TGTGCCAGCAGTTTACGTTGGCTAGACGGCACAGATACGCAGTATTTT; cdr3_aa: CASSLRWLDGTDTQYF; v_call: TRBV27; d_call: .; clone_size: .; j_call: TRBJ2-3
cdr3_nt: TGTGCCAGCAGCGACCGGGACAGGGCGTATGAGCAGTTCTTC; cdr3_aa: CASSDRDRAYEQFF; v_call: TRBV7-8; d_call: TRBD1; clone_size: .; j_call: TRBJ2-1
cdr3_nt: TGTGCCAGTAGTATCGCTAGCGGGGGTACCTACGAGCAGTACTTC; cdr3_aa: CASSIASGGTYEQYF; v_call: TRBV19; d_call: TRBD2; clone_size: .; j_call: TRBJ2-7
cdr3_nt: TGTGCCAGCAGGGGGACAGGGGGCAGCTATGGCTACACCTTC; cdr3_aa: CASRGTGGSYGYTF; v_call: TRBV7-9; d_call: TRBD1; clone_size: .; j_call: TRBJ1-2
cdr3_nt: TGTGCCAGCAGCAAATCCCGTACCTACAATGAGCAGTTCTTC; cdr3_aa: CASSKSRTYNEQFF; v_call: TRBV21-1; d_call: .; clone_size: once; j_call: TRBJ2-1
cdr3_nt: TGTGCCAGCAGCTTATCCCTTCCAGATACGCAGTATTTT; cdr3_aa: CASSLSLPDTQYF; v_call: TRBV11-3; d_call: .; clone_size: .; j_call: TRBJ2-3
cdr3_nt: TGCGCCAGCAGCCTCCGGACTAGCGGAGGATACGAGCAGTACTTC; cdr3_aa: CASSLRTSGGYEQYF; v_call: TRBV5-1; d_call: TRBD2; clone_size: few; j_call: TRBJ2-7
cdr3_nt: TGTGCCAGCAGCGCCCGGGACAGGGCTCCACCCCTCCACTTT; cdr3_aa: CASSARDRAPPLHF; v_call: TRBV5-5; d_call: TRBD1; clone_size: .; j_call: TRBJ1-6
cdr3_nt: TGTGCCAGCAGCCCTGGGAGGGCGGGCGGCTACACCTTC; cdr3_aa: CASSPGRAGGYTF; v_call: TRBV11-2; d_call: .; clone_size: .; j_call: TRBJ1-2
cdr3_nt: TGTGCCAGCAGCTTAAATCACAGGGGGAAGGGCTACACCTTC; cdr3_aa: CASSLNHRGKGYTF; v_call: TRBV14; d_call: TRBD1; clone_size: .; j_call: TRBJ1-2
cdr3_nt: TGTGCCAGTAGCATGCGACGAGGAACGGTGGGAGAGACCCAGTACTTC; cdr3_aa: CASSMRRGTVGETQYF; v_call: TRBV19; d_call: .; clone_size: .; j_call: TRBJ2-5
cdr3_nt: TGTGCCAGCAGCCCCCGGGGTAATGGAAACACCATATATTTT; cdr3_aa: CASSPRGNGNTIYF; v_call: TRBV6-6; d_call: .; clone_size: once; j_call: TRBJ1-3
cdr3_nt: TGTGCCAGCAGTTTCCCTAGCGGCAACAATGAGCAGTTCTTC; cdr3_aa: CASSFPSGNNEQFF; v_call: TRBV28; d_call: TRBD2; clone_size: .; j_call: TRBJ2-1
cdr3_nt: TGCGCCAGCAGCCCAGGGGGGACGGGCAATCAGCCCCAGCATTTT; cdr3_aa: CASSPGGTGNQPQHF; v_call: TRBV5-1; d_call: TRBD1; clone_size: .; j_call: TRBJ1-5
cdr3_nt: TGCAGCGTTGAGAGGACAGGGGTGGGGTATGGCTACACCTTC; cdr3_aa: CSVERTGVGYGYTF; v_call: TRBV29-1; d_call: TRBD1; clone_size: .; j_call: TRBJ1-2
cdr3_nt: TGTGCCAGCATCAGGGGGGTCGGGGCTGAAGCTTTCTTT; cdr3_aa: CASIRGVGAEAFF; v_call: TRBV6-5; d_call: TRBD1; clone_size: .; j_call: TRBJ1-1
cdr3_nt: TGTGCCAGCAGCTTAAAGGGCGACAGGGGGGAAGAGACCCAGTACTTC; cdr3_aa: CASSLKGDRGEETQYF; v_call: TRBV7-8; d_call: TRBD1; clone_size: .; j_call: TRBJ2-5